A single sample is the source of the 22 T cell receptor beta chains below, sequenced in a study of T cell responses to AZD1222 COVID-19 vaccine. TCRdb's table, derived via immunoSEQ multiplex PCR, lists solely in-frame clones and lacks some. This sample yields approximately 260,000 clones, of which approximately 95% are seen a single time; less than 0.6% belongs to the top ten. Sequenced material: peripheral blood, taken on day 0 of AZD1222 vaccination. The receptors were sampled from an adult in good health.

This clone has only one observation. This chain connects TRBV2 to TRBJ1-5; D is perhaps TRBD1 (5 bases). V was trimmed by 3 bases and J by 5 bases, leaving 14 bases between them. This CDR3 comprises 15 residues. CDR1 and CDR2 from the germline V gene are SNHLY and FYNNEI. This CDR3 reads CASSDWGRSYQPQHF. CDR3 bases: TGTGCCAGCAGTGATTGGGGCAGGTCATATCAGCCCCAGCATTTT.

The chain uses TRBV27 and TRBJ2-7, with TRBD1 identical over 8 bases. With 4 bases clipped from V and 6 bases from J, the junction kept 5 bases outside the gene matches. The germline V gene encodes CDR1 MNHEY and CDR2 SMNVEV (reference sequence). The CDR3 sequence is 13 residues long. The CDR3 is CASSSWTGPEQYF. In DNA, the CDR3 is TGTGCCAGCAGTTCCTGGACAGGGCCCGAGCAGTACTTC.

The gene calls are TRBV6-5 and TRBJ2-7; D uncertain. CDR3 length equals 11 residues. Trimming left V 5 bases short and J 2 bases short, with 4 bases between. Germline-derived CDR1 and CDR2 are MNHEY and SVGAGI. CDR3 DNA: TGTGCCAGCAGTCAAACCTACGAGCAGTACTTC. This codes for CASSQTYEQYF.

This clone was seen once. This chain connects TRBV4-2 to TRBJ1-1, with D uncertain. With 0 bases removed from V and 1 base from J, the gap between germline ends came to 6 bases. Germline-derived CDR1 and CDR2 are LGHNA and YNFKEQ. The CDR3 is 14 residues long. The CDR3: CASSQERQNTEAFF. The DNA of the CDR3 is TGTGCCAGCAGCCAAGAGCGTCAGAACACTGAAGCTTTCTTT.

This clone has just one count. The V call is TRBV9, the J call TRBJ2-3; 7 bases map to TRBD1. The CDR3 spans 13 residues. CDR1 is SGDLS and CDR2 is YYNGEE in the germline V gene. The J segment lost 6 bases and the V segment lost 4 bases, leaving 5 bases of the junction unmatched. The CDR3 nucleotides read TGTGCCAGCAGCATATCACAGGGGGATACGCAGTATTTT. Protein product: CASSISQGDTQYF.

The chain recombines TRBV4-2 with TRBJ2-7; perhaps TRBD2 as D (6 bases). Germline-derived CDR1 and CDR2 are LGHNA and YNFKEQ. Between the trimmed V and J ends, which lost 6 bases and 4 bases, there was a span of 22 bases. This CDR3 contains 16 residues. The CDR3 protein is CASSQTSTSLQYEQYF. CDR3 DNA sequence: TGTGCCAGCAGTCAGACCTCCACTAGCCTTCAGTACGAGCAGTACTTC.

CDR3 DNA: TGTGCCAGCAGCTTTGGCGGGTCTGCCTACGAGCAGTACTTC. Its translation: CASSFGGSAYEQYF. The V call is TRBV7-2, the J call TRBJ2-7, with a weak D call TRBD2 (5 bases). Germline V CDR1 and CDR2: SGHTA, FQGNSA. Trimming cost V 3 bases and J 2 bases, with 11 bases left between them. The length of the CDR3 is 14 residues.

This chain links TRBV5-6 with TRBJ2-2; D is undetermined. Germline CDR1 reads SGHDT; CDR2 reads YYEEEE. V lost 0 bases to trimming and J lost 5 bases, with 5 bases between them. The CDR3 length is 13 residues. CDR3 sequence (DNA): TGTGCCAGCAGCTTGGGGGGAACCGGGGAGCTGTTTTTT. Its translation is CASSLGGTGELFF.

This chain links TRBV4-3 with TRBJ2-7, with D uncertain. The CDR3 runs to 13 residues. V gave up 0 bases and J gave up 4 bases, with 7 bases separating them. The germline V gene encodes CDR1 LGHNA and CDR2 YSLEER. DNA of the CDR3: TGCGCCAGCAGCCAAGATCTCGGTTACGAGCAGTACTTC. Amino acids: CASSQDLGYEQYF.

V and J are TRBV6-6 and TRBJ1-1; 7 bases fit TRBD1. Germline CDR1 and CDR2: MNHNY and SVGAGI (reference sequence). J gave up 5 bases and V 5 bases, and 5 bases lay outside the gene matches. This CDR3 is built from 13 residues. This CDR3 is CASSHLTGTEAFF. CDR3 bases: TGTGCCAGCAGTCACCTGACAGGGACTGAAGCTTTCTTT.

CDR3 sequence reads: CASSEGGGPYNEQFF. The CDR3 DNA is TGTGCCAGCAGTGAGGGCGGGGGGCCCTACAATGAGCAGTTCTTC. V is TRBV2 and J is TRBJ2-1; 8 bases map to TRBD2. Germline-derived CDR1 and CDR2 are SNHLY and FYNNEI. Unmatched junction bases numbered 3, after V lost 3 bases and J lost 2 bases. This CDR3 has 15 amino acids.

This clone showed up just a few times. This chain uses TRBV5-1 with TRBJ2-3; 9 nucleotides agree with TRBD2. The CDR3 consists of 15 residues. The germline V gene encodes CDR1 SGHRS and CDR2 YFSETQ. The V gene end was trimmed by 8 bases and the J gene end by 0 bases; junction bases not matched to a gene: 7. In DNA form, the CDR3 reads TGCGCCAGTAAAAGACTAGCGGCTAGCACAGATACGCAGTATTTT. Translation: CASKRLAASTDTQYF.

The chain joins TRBV6-2 or TRBV6-3 to TRBJ2-3, with D unresolved. CDR1 and CDR2 from the germline V gene are MNHEY and SVGEGT. The V gene lost 6 bases and the J gene lost 5 bases, with 21 bases spanning the gap. This CDR3 is built from 16 residues. The CDR3 DNA is TGTGCCAGCAGCTCCTCGGCTAGTTCTTATGAAGATACGCAGTATTTT. This gives the protein CASSSSASSYEDTQYF.

This rearrangement joins TRBV29-1 to TRBJ2-5; 9 nucleotides line up with TRBD2. V was clipped by 1 base and J by 5 bases; unmatched bases: 5. Germline V gives CDR1 SQVTM, CDR2 ANQGSEA. This CDR3 spans 14 amino acids. DNA for the CDR3: TGCAGCGTTGAAGGGGTAGCGGGGGTGGAGACCCAGTACTTC. This translates into CSVEGVAGVETQYF.

The chain couples TRBV5-1 to TRBJ2-1; 12 bases match TRBD2. J was trimmed by 7 bases and V by 4 bases; bases with no gene match: 9. CDR3 length: 16 residues. Looked up from germline, CDR1 is SGHRS and CDR2 is YFSETQ. The CDR3 here is CASSLRTSGTGNEQFF. For the CDR3, the DNA is TGCGCCAGCAGCCTTCGGACTAGCGGGACCGGGAATGAGCAGTTCTTC.

The chain carries TRBV15 and TRBJ2-7, with 7 bases matching TRBD2. The V segment lost 4 bases and the J segment 6 bases; nucleotides outside the gene matches: 9. The CDR3 extends over 14 amino acids. CDR1 and CDR2 from the germline V gene are LNHNV and YYDKDF (reference sequence). CDR3 sequence: CATSTRLGGIEQYF. The CDR3 DNA reads as TGTGCCACCAGCACACGATTGGGGGGGATCGAGCAGTACTTC. Looking up the rest from reference TRBV15 and TRBJ2-7 gives the full variable domain: DAMVIQNPRYQVTQFGKPVTLSCSQTLNHNVMYWYQQKSSQAPKLLFHYYDKDFNNEADTPDNFQSRRPNTSFCFLDIRSPGLGDTAMYLCATSTRLGGIEQYFGPGTRLTVT.

The chain carries TRBV7-2 and TRBJ1-5; no reliable D call. V was pared by 1 base and J by 1 base, with 8 bases between. The CDR3 consists of 15 residues. Looked up from germline, CDR1 is SGHTA and CDR2 is FQGNSA. The DNA of the CDR3 is TGTGCCAGCAGCTTAGAACGCTTGAGCAATCAGCCCCAGCATTTT. Protein: CASSLERLSNQPQHF.

This clone occurred once. This chain links TRBV5-1 with TRBJ2-3; 9 positions match TRBD2. The CDR3 covers 18 residues. Germline V gene lookup returns CDR1 SGHRS and CDR2 YFSETQ. V was clipped by 0 bases and J by 4 bases; unmatched bases: 12. In DNA form, the CDR3 reads TGCGCCAGCAGCTTGGCCCCCATTAGCGGGAGTGGGTCAGATACGCAGTATTTT. Amino acids: CASSLAPISGSGSDTQYF.

The gene calls are TRBV19 and TRBJ2-1, with 14 bases matching TRBD2. CDR1 LNHDA and CDR2 SQIVND come from the germline V gene (reference sequence). The CDR3 covers 15 residues. After removal of 7 bases from V and 7 bases from J, the junction contained 6 bases not matched to a gene. The CDR3 here is CASKRGTSGRNEQFF. CDR3 DNA: TGTGCCAGTAAAAGAGGGACTAGCGGGAGAAATGAGCAGTTCTTC.

J is TRBJ1-2 and V is TRBV5-1; D is uncertain. With 3 bases removed from V and 4 bases from J, the gap between germline ends came to 13 bases. The germline V gene encodes CDR1 SGHRS and CDR2 YFSETQ. This CDR3 has 14 residues. CDR3 residues: CASSSVGGSYGYTF. DNA of the CDR3: TGCGCCAGCAGCTCTGTCGGCGGTAGCTATGGCTACACCTTC.

The CDR3 reads CASSLLGLAYQPQHF. CDR3 coding DNA: TGTGCCAGCAGTCTGTTGGGGTTAGCTTATCAGCCCCAGCATTTT. The V call is TRBV28, the J call TRBJ1-5; no firm D call. CDR3 length: 15 amino acids. V gave up 5 bases and J gave up 5 bases, with 16 bases separating them. The germline V gene encodes CDR1 MDHEN and CDR2 SYDVKM. The full variable domain, with the rest looked up from reference TRBV28 and TRBJ1-5, is DVKVTQSSRYLVKRTGEKVFLECVQDMDHENMFWYRQDPGLGLRLIYFSYDVKMKEKGDIPEGYSVSREKKERFSLILESASTNQTSMYLCASSLLGLAYQPQHFGDGTRLSIL.

This rearrangement joins TRBV13 to TRBJ1-5, with a possible D match to TRBD1 (6 bases). The V gene lost 2 bases and the J gene lost 2 bases, with 7 bases spanning the gap. The CDR3 contains 14 residues. In germline, CDR1 is PRHDT, CDR2 FYEKMQ (reference sequence). This CDR3 reads CASSLRTGNQPQHF. The CDR3 DNA sequence: TGTGCCAGCAGCTTACGGACAGGCAATCAGCCCCAGCATTTT.